One sample yielded the 7 T cell receptor beta chains listed below, sequenced in a study of control samples from healthy donors and cancer patients (dated by TCRdb to about 2020). Preparation of the library involved the immunoSEQ multiplex PCR assay. TCRdb re-hosts the immuneACCESS table, in-frame sequences only. Its copies lack some clones; in the studies checked, an unresolved V gene accounts for under half of them, and the cause for the rest is not known. Here the sample has about 100,000 clones; about 90% occur a single time. In total, the top ten clones hold 18% of the sample. Sequencing was carried out using blood. These receptors all come from a woman between 45 and 65 years old in good health.

J is TRBJ1-2 and V is TRBV19; 7 positions match TRBD1. The V gene end was trimmed by 3 bases and the J gene end by 8 bases; junction bases not matched to a gene: 9. CDR1 LNHDA and CDR2 SQIVND come from the germline V gene (reference sequence). This CDR3 comprises 14 residues. The chain's CDR3 is CASSIPTGASGYTF. The DNA of the CDR3 is TGTGCCAGTAGTATCCCTACAGGGGCGTCCGGCTACACCTTC. Filled out from reference TRBV19 and TRBJ1-2, the complete variable domain reads DGGITQSPKYLFRKEGQNVTLSCEQNLNHDAMYWYRQDPGQGLRLIYYSQIVNDFQKGDIAEGYSVSREKKESFPLTVTSAQKNPTAFYLCASSIPTGASGYTFGSGTRLTVV.

The table lists this clone with a count of one. This rearrangement joins TRBV7-9 to TRBJ2-5; D unclear. The CDR3 is made up of 13 amino acids. CDR1 is SEHNR and CDR2 is FQNEAQ in the germline V gene (reference sequence). V was shortened by 5 bases and J by 0 bases, with 7 bases between the two germline ends. The CDR3 coding sequence is TGTGCCAGCAGCCCCCAGGACCAAGAGACCCAGTACTTC. It encodes CASSPQDQETQYF.

The V and J genes are TRBV19 and TRBJ2-2; 7 nucleotides agree with TRBD2. The CDR3 has 16 amino acids. Germline CDR1 is LNHDA and CDR2 is SQIVND (reference sequence). With 6 bases clipped from V and 1 base from J, the junction kept 8 bases outside the gene matches. For the CDR3, the DNA is TGTGCCAGTAGAGCCCCCGGCGGGGGGAACACCGGGGAGCTGTTTTTT. This encodes CASRAPGGGNTGELFF.

The chain employs TRBV27 and TRBJ2-1; D is uncertain. The CDR3 runs to 15 residues. Germline V gives CDR1 MNHEY, CDR2 SMNVEV (reference sequence). V lost 5 bases to trimming and J lost 4 bases, with 15 bases between them. CDR3 sequence: CASSPSQSLYNEQFF. In nucleotides, the CDR3 is TGTGCCAGCAGTCCAAGTCAGAGCCTATACAATGAGCAGTTCTTC.

This clone is labeled medium-sized. The chain couples TRBV19 to TRBJ1-5; D is undetermined. The V end was cut by 6 bases, the J end by 2 bases, with 14 bases between. This CDR3 region has 15 residues. CDR1 is LNHDA, CDR2 SQIVND, per germline (reference sequence). CDR3 sequence (DNA): TGTGCCAGTAGCTTCCGGGAGGGAGGCAATCAGCCCCAGCATTTT. Translated: CASSFREGGNQPQHF.

This chain connects TRBV21-1 to TRBJ2-7; the table's D call of TRBD2 was not tested on the DNA. TRBV21-1 is flagged as a pseudogene. The CDR3 is 18 residues long. CDR3 loop: CASSLKEGLPRVEDKQYV. CDR3 sequence (DNA): TGTGCCAGCAGCTTAAAAGAGGGACTACCGCGGGTAGAAGACAAGCAGTACGTC.

The chain carries TRBV5-6 and TRBJ1-4, with 8 bases identical to TRBD1. Germline CDR1 SGHDT, CDR2 YYEEEE. The CDR3 length is 19 residues. V dropped 3 bases and J dropped 0; count of bases not matched to a gene: 13. CDR3 in DNA: TGTGCCAGCAGCTATAACGCAGGGGGCTTTACAGCAACTAATGAAAAACTGTTTTTT. Its translation is CASSYNAGGFTATNEKLFF.